A selection of T cell receptor beta chains follows, all from one sample in a study of CD4 T cells in relation to SARS-CoV-2 and coronaviruses. Their antigens remain unidentified. Libraries were prepared by immunoSEQ multiplex PCR; TCRdb keeps only in-frame clonotypes and omits some of them. The sample records some 37,000 clones, about 80% being singletons. Sequencing was performed on memory CD4+ T cells from PBMCs, cultured in vitro. These receptors were collected from an adult with COVID-19. CDR3s leave out the opening cysteine and the closing phenylalanine or tryptophan. D genes are given only for firm matches.

TRBD1 TRBJ2-7 TRBV7-2 ASSLQGQGWGEQY
TRBD1 TRBJ1-5 TRBV30 AWSGGGGSNQPQH
NA TRBJ1-5 TRBV2 ASSRDRVNQPQH
NA TRBJ1-1 TRBV24-1 ATSDSKGGNTEAF
TRBD2 TRBJ2-1 TRBV7-9 ASSPPPTSGANSYNEQF
TRBD1 TRBJ1-5 TRBV2 ASSGQGGNQPQH
NA TRBJ2-7 TRBV3-1/TRBV3-2 ASSQGSEQY
NA TRBJ1-3 TRBV2 ASSGDYFGNTIY
NA TRBJ2-1 TRBV5-1 ASSLGAVDYEQF
NA TRBJ2-7 TRBV5-6 ASSLGTGSSYEQY
TRBD2 TRBJ2-7 TRBV6-5 ASRLAGPSYEQY
NA TRBJ2-3 TRBV15 ATSRHLGPGTDTQY
TRBD1 TRBJ2-7 TRBV2 ASSLGQGATYEQY
TRBD1 TRBJ2-6 TRBV18 ASSPPTSGGTGANVLT
NA TRBJ2-1 TRBV4-2 ASSQEFGGGYNEQF
NA TRBJ2-5 TRBV4-1 ASSQGSRQETQY
NA TRBJ2-6 TRBV6-2/TRBV6-3 ASSHLQGTDSGANVLT
NA TRBJ2-5 TRBV6-1 ASREERPQY
NA TRBJ2-7 TRBV5-1 ASSLEQGHYEQY
NA TRBJ1-3 TRBV5-1 ASSLKGTDGNTIY
NA TRBJ2-7 TRBV21-1 ASSGKQSSYEQY
TRBD1 TRBJ2-7 TRBV5-6 ASSLGDRDYEQY
TRBD2 TRBJ2-3 TRBV19 ASSPIAGEADTQY
TRBD1 TRBJ1-5 TRBV5-8 ASSLAWTGRNQPQH
TRBD1 TRBJ2-7 TRBV6-6 ASSRQGSSYEQY
TRBD2 TRBJ2-7 TRBV7-6 ASSLGRLAGSYEQY
NA TRBJ1-1 TRBV12-3/TRBV12-4 ASTAAGFGEAF
TRBD1 TRBJ2-7 TRBV25-1 ASSYRGDEQY
NA TRBJ1-1 TRBV19 ASGPARNTEAF